The rows below give T cell receptor beta chains drawn from one sample of a study of T cell responses to AZD1222 COVID-19 vaccine. Sequencing used immunoSEQ multiplex PCR; TCRdb keeps in-frame clones, though not all of them. This table has about 48,000 clones, 65% to 90% appearing once. Material: peripheral blood, obtained 28 days after the second AZD1222 dose. These receptors were collected from an adult who received the AZD1222 COVID-19 vaccine. Both conserved end residues are part of each CDR3. D genes are given only for firm matches.

J: TRBJ1-2
D: TRBD1
V: TRBV6-6
CDR3: CAAGRRTGREGYTF
DNA: TGTGCCGCCGGCCGCCGGACAGGGCGAGAAGGCTACACCTTC

J: TRBJ1-5
D: NA
V: TRBV4-2
CDR3: CASSQDQTGNQPQHF
DNA: TGTGCCAGCAGCCAAGATCAGACTGGCAATCAGCCCCAGCATTTT

J: TRBJ1-1
D: NA
V: TRBV25-1
CDR3: CASSERGRGNTEAFF
DNA: TGTGCCAGCAGTGAAAGGGGCAGGGGGAACACTGAAGCTTTCTTT

J: TRBJ1-3
D: NA
V: TRBV7-2
CDR3: CASSLAGLSGNTIYF
DNA: TGTGCCAGCAGCTTAGCGGGGTTATCCGGAAACACCATATATTTT

J: TRBJ2-1
D: TRBD2
V: TRBV5-1
CDR3: CASSQPGTSGSNEQFF
DNA: TGCGCCAGCAGCCAGCCCGGGACTAGCGGGAGTAATGAGCAGTTCTTC

J: TRBJ2-7
D: NA
V: TRBV6-5
CDR3: CASSFMGATYEQYF
DNA: TGTGCCAGCAGTTTTATGGGGGCAACCTACGAGCAGTACTTC

J: TRBJ2-3
D: NA
V: TRBV27
CDR3: CASSLFSFTDTQYF
DNA: TGTGCCAGCAGTTTATTTTCGTTTACCGATACGCAGTATTTT

J: TRBJ1-4
D: NA
V: TRBV28
CDR3: CASTPTRPVGKLFF
DNA: TGTGCCAGCACCCCGACTCGCCCTGTGGGGAAACTGTTTTTT

J: TRBJ2-1
D: TRBD2
V: TRBV5-5
CDR3: CASSPRTSGSNEQFF
DNA: TGTGCCAGCAGCCCCCGGACTAGCGGAAGCAATGAGCAGTTCTTC

J: TRBJ2-3
D: NA
V: TRBV6-6
CDR3: CASSGPTTDTQYF
DNA: TGTGCCAGCAGCGGACCAACCACAGATACGCAGTATTTT

J: TRBJ2-7
D: TRBD1
V: TRBV7-9
CDR3: CASSSWDRGPYEQYF
DNA: TGTGCCAGCAGCTCTTGGGACAGGGGTCCCTACGAGCAGTACTTC

J: TRBJ2-3
D: NA
V: TRBV10-3
CDR3: CAISGAQGTDTQYF
DNA: TGTGCCATCAGTGGAGCCCAGGGCACAGATACGCAGTATTTT

J: TRBJ1-2
D: NA
V: TRBV6-5
CDR3: CASSYSGTPQSGYTF
DNA: TGTGCCAGCAGTTATTCCGGGACACCTCAGAGCGGCTACACCTTC

J: TRBJ1-6
D: NA
V: TRBV27
CDR3: CASSLLHPSSYNSPLHF
DNA: TGTGCCAGCAGTTTGCTACACCCGAGCTCCTATAATTCACCCCTCCACTTT

J: TRBJ1-1
D: TRBD1
V: TRBV18
CDR3: CASSQTGLPNTEAFF
DNA: TGTGCCAGCTCACAGACAGGGCTTCCGAACACTGAAGCTTTCTTT

J: TRBJ2-3
D: NA
V: TRBV7-8
CDR3: CASSFRRGDTQYF
DNA: TGTGCCAGCAGCTTTCGCCGGGGGGATACGCAGTATTTT